The clone carrying this T cell receptor (beta chain) has at least ten counts. Its matching antigen is unknown. This CDR3 is 19 amino acids long. The germline CDR1 and CDR2 sequences are SEHNR and FQNEAQ (reference sequence). The junction had 16 bases not matched to a gene; V was cut back by 5 bases and J by 0 bases. The data derive from a study of blood T cells in healthy people across ages. With a J-beta primer mix and a sample-barcoded 5' primer, a second PCR ran about 7 to 12 cycles. Each sample provided no less than 3 million CDR3-containing paired-end reads. TCRdb re-called the 5' RACE reads through MiXCR, storing one row per CDR3 protein. The sample contains roughly 1.7 million distinct CDR3 sequences, approximately 32% of which appear only once. Study-wide findings and caveats: Older age went with lower TCR beta diversity per million T cells, in a roughly linear way. It was the long-lived donors that had more naive CD4+ cells and higher diversity than aged donors.

Aged about 6 to 90, donors were systemically healthy Caucasians from Russia. Input material: blood. The sequence was collected from a woman in her twenties or thirties in good health. The chain is built from TRBV7-9 and TRBJ2-1, with 7 bases identical to TRBD1. The CDR3 here is CASSQGVRGPMSSYNEQFF. The CDR3 bases are TGTGCCAGCAGCCAGGGGGTTAGAGGGCCCATGAGCTCCTACAATGAGCAGTTCTTC.